This passage covers 5 T cell receptor beta chains from one sample sequenced in a study of cytomegalovirus exposure and HLA in healthy donors. PCR used 60 Vbeta primers and 13 Jbeta primers. Some clones are missing from TCRdb's copy, which holds only in-frame ones; the method was immunoSEQ multiplex PCR. The sample lists 150,000 to 200,000 clones, 75% to 85% occurring once. Input material: PBMCs. Source of these receptors: a woman aged 50 to 60 in good health and CMV-seronegative.

The chain links TRBV9 to TRBJ1-2; possible D gene TRBD1, 5 bases. The CDR3 consists of 16 residues. Germline loops: CDR1 SGDLS, CDR2 YYNGEE. V was trimmed by 0 bases and J by 1 base, leaving 13 bases between them. For the CDR3, the DNA is TGTGCCAGCAGCGTAGGCGTTTGGGGGGATAACTATGGCTACACCTTC. Protein: CASSVGVWGDNYGYTF. The whole variable domain, remainder taken from reference TRBV9 and TRBJ1-2, is DSGVTQTPKHLITATGQRVTLRCSPRSGDLSVYWYQQSLDQGLQFLIQYYNGEERAKGNILERFSAQQFPDLHSELNLSSLELGDSALYFCASSVGVWGDNYGYTFGSGTRLTVV.

The sample holds one count of this clone. The chain uses TRBV30 and TRBJ2-7; 8 bases are shared with TRBD2. CDR3 length: 15 residues. Per germline, CDR1 GTSNPN and CDR2 SVGIG (reference sequence). The V gene end was trimmed by 3 bases and the J gene end by 2 bases; junction bases not matched to a gene: 9. The CDR3 DNA reads as TGTGCCTGGAGCGGCGGAGCGGGAGATCCCTACGAGCAGTACTTC. This encodes CAWSGGAGDPYEQYF.

This chain uses TRBV19 with TRBJ1-2; 10 bases agree with TRBD1. Germline-derived CDR1 and CDR2 are LNHDA and SQIVND (reference sequence). CDR3 length: 14 amino acids. With 5 bases clipped from V and 8 bases from J, the junction kept 8 bases outside the gene matches. Here the CDR3 DNA reads TGTGCCAGTAGTCTACGGGACAGGGGCGGCGGCTACACCTTC. As protein: CASSLRDRGGGYTF.

The gene calls are TRBV2 and TRBJ1-1; possible D gene TRBD1, 6 bases. V was cut by 3 bases and J by 7 bases, with 12 bases left in between. Germline V gene lookup returns CDR1 SNHLY and CDR2 FYNNEI. The CDR3 totals 13 residues. CDR3 loop: CASSEQGMIEAFF. CDR3 DNA: TGTGCCAGCAGTGAGCAGGGGATGATTGAAGCTTTCTTT. The full variable domain, its missing parts supplied by reference TRBV2 and TRBJ1-1, is EPEVTQTPSHQVTQMGQEVILRCVPISNHLYFYWYRQILGQKVEFLVSFYNNEISEKSEIFDDQFSVERPDGSNFTLKIRSTKLEDSAMYFCASSEQGMIEAFFGQGTRLTVV.

As to this clone: The DNA is omitted, as the CDR3 cannot be located on it reliably, and the CDR3 follows TCRdb's listing. The rearrangement joins TRBV18 to TRBJ2-7; TRBD1 was called by the table and not checked on the DNA. The CDR3 is 15 amino acids in total, end residues counted. CDR1 KGHSH and CDR2 LQKENI come from the germline V gene. This chain's CDR3 is CASSSGQGKTYEQYF.